This is a list of T cell receptor beta chains from one sample in a study of cytomegalovirus exposure and HLA in healthy donors. The table came from immunoSEQ multiplex PCR; TCRdb's copy has only in-frame clones and leaves some out. Altogether about 130,000 clones are present, about 71% being singletons, with the ten largest covering over 2.5%. The sequencing sample was made of PBMCs. The receptors derive from a woman aged 45-60 years in good health and CMV-seronegative. The CDR3 runs from the conserved cysteine through the conserved F or W. A D gene is named only where the DNA matches it firmly. Size is stated for part of the rows, as once, few or many counts, or as a class when the clone is expanded.

d_gene | j_gene | v_gene | abundance | CDR3aa | CDR3nt
TRBD1 | TRBJ2-7 | TRBV29-1 | . | CSVVPGQGGHEQYF | TGCAGCGTTGTGCCCGGACAGGGGGGCCACGAGCAGTACTTC
. | TRBJ2-7 | TRBV6-6 | . | CASSTGTSYEQYF | TGTGCCAGCAGTACCGGGACAAGCTACGAGCAGTACTTC
. | TRBJ2-1 | TRBV4-3 | . | CASSQDRNYNEQFF | TGCGCCAGCAGCCAAGACAGGAACTACAATGAGCAGTTCTTC
TRBD2 | TRBJ2-5 | TRBV30 | . | CAWSLPGTSGQETQYF | TGTGCCTGGAGCTTACCCGGGACTAGCGGCCAAGAGACCCAGTACTTC
. | TRBJ2-7 | TRBV28 | . | CASSLPGPAYEQYF | TGTGCCAGCAGTCTCCCGGGTCCTGCCTACGAGCAGTACTTC
. | TRBJ1-1 | TRBV4-3 | . | CASSQEGYRNTEAFF | TGCGCCAGCAGCCAAGAGGGCTACAGGAACACTGAAGCTTTCTTT
TRBD2 | TRBJ2-7 | TRBV7-2 | . | CASSLGGLAGEFGHF | TGTGCCAGCAGCCTGGGGGGACTAGCGGGAGAATTCGGGCACTTC
. | TRBJ2-7 | TRBV7-2 | few | CASSLAGAYEQYF | TGTGCCAGCAGCTTAGCGGGCGCCTACGAGCAGTACTTC
TRBD2 | TRBJ2-2 | TRBV5-1 | . | CASSFSTSGRVTGELFF | TGCGCCAGCAGCTTTTCGACTAGCGGGAGGGTCACCGGGGAGCTGTTTTTT
TRBD1 | TRBJ2-5 | TRBV4-3 | . | CASSQGDTGGTETQYF | TGCGCCAGCAGCCAAGGAGACACAGGGGGCACAGAGACCCAGTACTTC
. | TRBJ2-2 | TRBV7-7 | . | CASSLPPDRKNTGELFF | TGTGCCAGCAGCTTACCCCCCGACAGGAAGAACACCGGGGAGCTGTTTTTT
. | TRBJ2-3 | TRBV7-2 | . | CASSEHSSTDTQYF | TGTGCCAGCAGCGAACATTCTAGCACAGATACGCAGTATTTT
. | TRBJ2-5 | TRBV18 | once | CASSLNNQETQYF | TGTGCCAGCTCACTTAACAACCAAGAGACCCAGTACTTC